This T cell receptor (beta chain) is from a study of blood T cell repertoires in COVID-19. For the study at large: Samples came from the United States, Italy and Spain, spanning acute and convalescent COVID-19. From T cells, B-cell-depleted T cells, or PBMCs came the material, which was cDNA or gDNA.

Original processing methods: Researchers report that nucleated cell counts were estimated from reference gene primer amplification. Data came from immunoSEQ multiplex PCR; TCRdb stores just in-frame clones and leaves some out. The V and J calls and clone size are taken from that table; D and trimming were inferred from the DNA. The sample has approximately 210,000 clones; roughly 87% are singletons. CDR1 is KGHSH and CDR2 is LQKENI in the germline V gene. This CDR3 is 15 amino acids long. The V and J ends lost 4 bases and 1 base respectively, with 13 bases between them. The sample was peripheral blood. V usage is TRBV18 and J usage is TRBJ1-1; tentatively, D is TRBD1 (6 bases). This clonotype was obtained from a man aged 40-49 years with active or convalescent COVID-19. In nucleotides, the CDR3 is TGTGCCAGCTCACTGTTGGACAGCGCGAACACTGAAGCTTTCTTT. It yields the protein CASSLLDSANTEAFF.